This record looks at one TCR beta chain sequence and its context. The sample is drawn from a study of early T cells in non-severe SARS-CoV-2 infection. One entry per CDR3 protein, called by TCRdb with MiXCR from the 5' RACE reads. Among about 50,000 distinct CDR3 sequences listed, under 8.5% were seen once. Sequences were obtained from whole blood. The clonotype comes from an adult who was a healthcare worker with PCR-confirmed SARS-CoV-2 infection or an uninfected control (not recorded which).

The CDR3 DNA sequence: TGTGCCATCAGTCGGGATTCCCAGGGCGATGAGCAGTTCTTC. Protein: CAISRDSQGDEQFF. This chain joins TRBV10-3 and TRBJ2-1; the D call may be TRBD1 or TRBD2 (5 bases each). This CDR3 region has 14 residues. Trimming shortened V by 5 bases and J by 8 bases, and 16 bases separated the two germline ends. The V gene's germline CDR1 is ENHRY and CDR2 SYGVKD.